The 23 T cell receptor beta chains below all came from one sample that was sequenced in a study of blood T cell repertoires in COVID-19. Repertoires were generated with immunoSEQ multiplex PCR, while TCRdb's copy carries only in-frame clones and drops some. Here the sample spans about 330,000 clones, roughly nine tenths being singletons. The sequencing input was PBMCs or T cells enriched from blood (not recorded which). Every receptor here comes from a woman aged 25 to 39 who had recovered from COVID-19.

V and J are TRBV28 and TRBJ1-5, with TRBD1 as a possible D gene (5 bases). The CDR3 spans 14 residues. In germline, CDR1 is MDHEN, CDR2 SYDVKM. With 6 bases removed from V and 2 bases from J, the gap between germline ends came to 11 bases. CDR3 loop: CASRGTGGNQPQHF. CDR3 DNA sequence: TGTGCCAGCAGGGGGACGGGAGGCAATCAGCCCCAGCATTTT. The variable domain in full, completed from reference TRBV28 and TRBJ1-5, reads DVKVTQSSRYLVKRTGEKVFLECVQDMDHENMFWYRQDPGLGLRLIYFSYDVKMKEKGDIPEGYSVSREKKERFSLILESASTNQTSMYLCASRGTGGNQPQHFGDGTRLSIL.

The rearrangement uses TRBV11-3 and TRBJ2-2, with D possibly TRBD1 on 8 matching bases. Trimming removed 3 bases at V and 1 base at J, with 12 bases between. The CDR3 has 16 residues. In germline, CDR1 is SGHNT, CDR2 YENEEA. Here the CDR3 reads CASSLSGTGNTGELFF. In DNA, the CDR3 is TGTGCCAGCAGCTTGAGCGGGACAGGGAACACCGGGGAGCTGTTTTTT. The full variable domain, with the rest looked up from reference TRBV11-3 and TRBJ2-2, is EAGVVQSPRYKIIEKKQPVAFWCNPISGHNTLYWYLQNLGQGPELLIRYENEEAVDDSQLPKDRFSAERLKGVDSTLKIQPAELGDSAVYLCASSLSGTGNTGELFFGEGSRLTVL.

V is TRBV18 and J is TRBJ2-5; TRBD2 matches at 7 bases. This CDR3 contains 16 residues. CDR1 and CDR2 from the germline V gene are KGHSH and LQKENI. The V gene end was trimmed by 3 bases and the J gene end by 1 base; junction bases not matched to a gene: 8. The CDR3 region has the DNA TGTGCCAGCTCACCCAGCGGGATAGGGACCCAAGAGACCCAGTACTTC. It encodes CASSPSGIGTQETQYF.

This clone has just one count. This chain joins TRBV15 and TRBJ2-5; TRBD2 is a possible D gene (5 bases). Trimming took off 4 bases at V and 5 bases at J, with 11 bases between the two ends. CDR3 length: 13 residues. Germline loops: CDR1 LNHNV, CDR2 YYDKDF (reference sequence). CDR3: CATSIEGRETQYF. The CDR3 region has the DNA TGTGCCACCAGCATCGAGGGTAGGGAGACCCAGTACTTC.

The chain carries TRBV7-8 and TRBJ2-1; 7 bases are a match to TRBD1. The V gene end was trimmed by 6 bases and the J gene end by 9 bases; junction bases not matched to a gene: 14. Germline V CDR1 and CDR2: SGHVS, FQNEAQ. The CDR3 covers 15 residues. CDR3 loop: CASSPLDRSEGEQFF. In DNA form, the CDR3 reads TGTGCCAGCAGTCCTCTGGACAGGTCTGAGGGTGAGCAGTTCTTC.

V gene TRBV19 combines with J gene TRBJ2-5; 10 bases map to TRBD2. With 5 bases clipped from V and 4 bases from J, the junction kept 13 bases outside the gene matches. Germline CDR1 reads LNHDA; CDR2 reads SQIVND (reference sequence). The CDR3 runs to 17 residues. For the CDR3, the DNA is TGTGCCAGTAGTTCAACTAGCGGGGTCTCACCTCGAGAGACCCAGTACTTC. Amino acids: CASSSTSGVSPRETQYF.

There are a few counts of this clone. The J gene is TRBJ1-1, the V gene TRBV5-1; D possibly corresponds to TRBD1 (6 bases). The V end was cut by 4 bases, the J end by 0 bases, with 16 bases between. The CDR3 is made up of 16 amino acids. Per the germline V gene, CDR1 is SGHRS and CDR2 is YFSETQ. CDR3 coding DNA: TGCGCCAGCAGCCTGAAGCCGGACAGTGTGAACACTGAAGCTTTCTTT. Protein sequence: CASSLKPDSVNTEAFF.

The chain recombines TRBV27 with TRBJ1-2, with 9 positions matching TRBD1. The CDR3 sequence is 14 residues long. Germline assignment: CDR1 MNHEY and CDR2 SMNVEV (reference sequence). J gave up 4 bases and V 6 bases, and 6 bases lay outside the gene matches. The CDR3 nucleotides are TGTGCCAGCAGGGAGAACAGGGGGCTCTATGGCTACACCTTC. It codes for CASRENRGLYGYTF.

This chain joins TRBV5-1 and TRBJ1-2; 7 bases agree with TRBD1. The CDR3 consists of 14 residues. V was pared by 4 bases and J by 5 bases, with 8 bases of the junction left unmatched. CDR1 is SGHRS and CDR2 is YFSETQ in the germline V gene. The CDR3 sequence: CASSPEGTAYGYTF. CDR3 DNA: TGCGCCAGCAGCCCCGAAGGGACAGCTTATGGCTACACCTTC.

The CDR3 sequence is CASRMIQGRDEKLFF. CDR3 DNA: TGTGCCAGCAGAATGATACAGGGAAGGGATGAAAAACTGTTTTTT. The V and J genes are TRBV6-5 and TRBJ1-4, with a weak D call TRBD1 (6 bases). Germline V gene data show CDR1 as MNHEY and CDR2 as SVGAGI. Between the trimmed V and J ends, which lost 6 bases and 6 bases, there was a span of 17 bases. The CDR3 totals 15 residues.

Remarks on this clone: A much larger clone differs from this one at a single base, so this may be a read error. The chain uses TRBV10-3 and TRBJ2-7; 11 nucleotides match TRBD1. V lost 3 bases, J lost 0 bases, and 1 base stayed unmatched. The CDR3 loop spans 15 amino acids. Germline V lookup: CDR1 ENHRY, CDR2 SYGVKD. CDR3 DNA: TGTGCCATCAGTGAAGGGACAGGGGGCTCCTACGAGCAGTACTTC. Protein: CAISEGTGGSYEQYF.

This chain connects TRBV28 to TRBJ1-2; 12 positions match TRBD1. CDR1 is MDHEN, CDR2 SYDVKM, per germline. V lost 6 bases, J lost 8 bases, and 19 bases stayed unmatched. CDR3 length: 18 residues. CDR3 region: CASRPRFIRDRGQRGYTF. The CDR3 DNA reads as TGTGCCAGCAGACCCCGATTTATCCGGGACAGGGGGCAGCGGGGCTACACCTTC.

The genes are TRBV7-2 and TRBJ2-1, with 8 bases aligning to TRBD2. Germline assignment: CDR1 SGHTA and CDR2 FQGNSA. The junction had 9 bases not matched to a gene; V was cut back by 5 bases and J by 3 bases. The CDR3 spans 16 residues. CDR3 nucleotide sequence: TGTGCCAGCAGCCTTAATAGCGGGGTGATCTACAATGAGCAGTTCTTC. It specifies CASSLNSGVIYNEQFF.

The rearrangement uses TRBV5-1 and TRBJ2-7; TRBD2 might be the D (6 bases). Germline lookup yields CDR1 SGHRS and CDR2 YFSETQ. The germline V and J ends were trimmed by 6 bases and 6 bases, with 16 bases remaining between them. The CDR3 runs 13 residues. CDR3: CASTPSPGGEQYF. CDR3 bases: TGCGCCAGCACCCCATCCCCCGGGGGCGAGCAGTACTTC.

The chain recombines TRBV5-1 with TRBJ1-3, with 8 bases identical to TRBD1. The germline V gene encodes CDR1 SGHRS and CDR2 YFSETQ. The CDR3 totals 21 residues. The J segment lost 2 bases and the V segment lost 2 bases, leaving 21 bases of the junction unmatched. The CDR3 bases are TGCGCCAGCAGCTTACTCCTGGACAGGGCAAAGAAGGGACAGCCTGGAAACACCATATATTTT. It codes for CASSLLLDRAKKGQPGNTIYF.

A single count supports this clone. CDR3 DNA sequence: TGTGCCTGGAGTGGGACAGGGTCAGGAGAAAAACTGTTTTTT. Amino acid sequence: CAWSGTGSGEKLFF. This chain links TRBV30 with TRBJ1-4; 8 nucleotides align to TRBD1. Germline V gene sequence: CDR1 GTSNPN, CDR2 SVGIG (reference sequence). V lost 1 base and J lost 8; bases outside the gene matches: 6. This CDR3 comprises 14 residues. The complete variable domain, with remaining parts taken from reference TRBV30 and TRBJ1-4, reads SQTIHQWPATLVQPVGSPLSLECTVEGTSNPNLYWYRQAAGRGLQLLFYSVGIGQISSEVPQNLSASRPQDRQFILSSKKLLLSDSGFYLCAWSGTGSGEKLFFGSGTQLSVL.

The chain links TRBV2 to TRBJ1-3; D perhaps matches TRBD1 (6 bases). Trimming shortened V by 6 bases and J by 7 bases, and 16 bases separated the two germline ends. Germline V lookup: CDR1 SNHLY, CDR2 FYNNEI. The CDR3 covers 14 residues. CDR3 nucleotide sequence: TGTGCCAGCAGCGAGGGACAAAACTGGAACACCATATATTTT. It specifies CASSEGQNWNTIYF.

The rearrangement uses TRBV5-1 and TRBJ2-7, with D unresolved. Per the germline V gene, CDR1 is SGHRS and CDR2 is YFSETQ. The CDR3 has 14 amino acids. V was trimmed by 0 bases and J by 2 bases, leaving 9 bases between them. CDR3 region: CASSLEAGPYEQYF. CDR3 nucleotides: TGCGCCAGCAGCTTGGAAGCAGGTCCCTACGAGCAGTACTTC.

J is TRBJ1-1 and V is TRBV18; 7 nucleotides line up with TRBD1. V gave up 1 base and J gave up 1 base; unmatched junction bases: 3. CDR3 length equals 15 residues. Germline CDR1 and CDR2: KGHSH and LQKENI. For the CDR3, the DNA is TGTGCCAGCTCACCACAGGGGGCGAGGAACACTGAAGCTTTCTTT. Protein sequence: CASSPQGARNTEAFF.

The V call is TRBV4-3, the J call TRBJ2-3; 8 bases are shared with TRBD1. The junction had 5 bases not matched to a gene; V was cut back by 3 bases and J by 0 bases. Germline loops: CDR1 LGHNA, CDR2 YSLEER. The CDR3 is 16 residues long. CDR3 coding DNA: TGCGCCAGCAGCCAGAGCAGGGGGCGAAGCACAGATACGCAGTATTTT. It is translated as CASSQSRGRSTDTQYF.

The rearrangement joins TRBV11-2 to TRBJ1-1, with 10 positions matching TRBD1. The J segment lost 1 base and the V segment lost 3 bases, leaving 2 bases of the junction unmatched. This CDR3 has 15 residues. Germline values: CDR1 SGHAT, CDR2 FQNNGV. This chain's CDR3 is CASSLRQGANTEAFF. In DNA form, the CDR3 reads TGTGCCAGCAGCTTGAGACAGGGGGCGAACACTGAAGCTTTCTTT.

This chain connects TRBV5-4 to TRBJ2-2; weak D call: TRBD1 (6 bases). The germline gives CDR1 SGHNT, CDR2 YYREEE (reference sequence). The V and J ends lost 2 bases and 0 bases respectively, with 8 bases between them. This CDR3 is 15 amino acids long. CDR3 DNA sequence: TGTGCCAGCAGCTTCGACAGGACGAACACCGGGGAGCTGTTTTTT. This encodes CASSFDRTNTGELFF.

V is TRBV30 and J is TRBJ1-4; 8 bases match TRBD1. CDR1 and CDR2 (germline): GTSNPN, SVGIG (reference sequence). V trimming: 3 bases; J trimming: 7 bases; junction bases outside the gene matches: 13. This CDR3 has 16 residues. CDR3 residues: CAWRGQASAEGEKLFF. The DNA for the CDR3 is TGTGCCTGGAGGGGACAGGCTTCAGCGGAAGGTGAAAAACTGTTTTTT.